What follows are 24 T cell receptor beta chains derived from one specimen sequenced in a study of blood T cell repertoires in COVID-19. The method was immunoSEQ multiplex PCR; TCRdb's version includes in-frame clones alone and lacks a portion of them. The sample lists 200,000 to 250,000 clones; around 90% were seen once. The sample was peripheral blood. Source of these receptors: a man between 70 and 80 years old with acute or convalescent COVID-19.

This chain uses TRBV6-5 with TRBJ1-6; no reliable D call. Germline CDR1 is MNHEY and CDR2 is SVGAGI. This CDR3 comprises 14 residues. V lost 6 bases, J lost 5 bases, and 11 bases lay in between. For the CDR3, the DNA is TGTGCCAGCAGCGGTGACACGGATAATTCACCCCTCCACTTT. This sequence encodes CASSGDTDNSPLHF.

This sequence joins TRBV5-8 and TRBJ2-1; maybe TRBD1 (6 bases). The length of the CDR3 is 15 residues. Germline V lookup: CDR1 SGHTS, CDR2 YDEGEE. V was shortened by 4 bases and J by 9 bases, with 20 bases between the two germline ends. CDR3 amino acids: CASSEGSGVLAEQFF. CDR3 nucleotide sequence: TGTGCCAGCAGCGAAGGTTCAGGGGTTCTGGCTGAGCAGTTCTTC.

The chain recombines TRBV19 with TRBJ1-1, with TRBD1 matching 7 bases. The junction had 11 bases not matched to a gene; V was cut back by 11 bases and J by 2 bases. The length of the CDR3 is 14 residues. Germline V gene sequence: CDR1 LNHDA, CDR2 SQIVND (reference sequence). CDR3 bases: TGTGCCTCATGGTGGGGGACAGACAACACTGAAGCTTTCTTT. This encodes CASWWGTDNTEAFF.

The chain has TRBV28 and TRBJ1-2; D is unclear. The germline V and J ends were trimmed by 7 bases and 4 bases, with 19 bases remaining between them. Looked up from germline, CDR1 is MDHEN and CDR2 is SYDVKM. The CDR3 has 15 residues. CDR3 in amino acids: CASTPGPGDLYGYTF. In DNA form, the CDR3 reads TGTGCCAGCACCCCCGGCCCCGGGGATCTCTATGGCTACACCTTC.

The CDR3 reads CASADRANTGELFF. CDR3 bases: TGTGCCAGCGCGGACAGGGCGAACACCGGGGAGCTGTTTTTT. The chain links TRBV25-1 to TRBJ2-2; 8 bases map to TRBD1. V gave up 8 bases and J gave up 0 bases; unmatched junction bases: 2. Germline CDR1 and CDR2: MGHDK and SYGVNS. The CDR3 contains 14 residues.

V usage is TRBV27 and J usage is TRBJ2-7; 8 positions match TRBD2. Germline CDR1 is MNHEY and CDR2 is SMNVEV (reference sequence). The CDR3 covers 13 residues. The trim removed 2 bases at V and 3 bases at J, leaving 0 bases unmatched. CDR3 nucleotides: TGTGCCAGCAGTTTAACTAGCGGCTACGAGCAGTACTTC. Protein sequence: CASSLTSGYEQYF.

V is TRBV9 and J is TRBJ2-7, with 8 bases identical to TRBD1. Germline lookup yields CDR1 SGDLS and CDR2 YYNGEE. The CDR3 length is 15 residues. V gave up 0 bases and J gave up 4 bases; unmatched junction bases: 6. CDR3 nucleotide sequence: TGTGCCAGCAGCGTAGAAGCAGGGGGCACGTACGAGCAGTACTTC. It codes for CASSVEAGGTYEQYF.

The chain couples TRBV11-3 to TRBJ2-1; a possible D gene is TRBD2 (6 bases). CDR1 and CDR2 (germline): SGHNT, YENEEA. The V end was cut by 5 bases, the J end by 7 bases, with 12 bases between. The CDR3 covers 13 residues. The DNA of the CDR3 is TGTGCCAGCAGCCCCCGGGACTCTAATGAGCAGTTCTTC. Its protein is CASSPRDSNEQFF.

This chain uses TRBV27 with TRBJ1-5; 8 bases are shared with TRBD1. With V trimmed by 1 base and J by 6 bases, 23 bases remained unmatched. The CDR3 spans 21 residues. Germline loops: CDR1 MNHEY, CDR2 SMNVEV (reference sequence). The CDR3 region has the DNA TGTGCCAGCAGTTTATTTGCAGGGGGCGAGGGTTTCGGAGTGAAGGGTCAGCCCCAGCATTTT. Amino acid sequence: CASSLFAGGEGFGVKGQPQHF.

This chain uses TRBV3-1 (or the pseudogene TRBV3-2) with TRBJ2-5; TRBD2 is a possible D gene (5 bases). Deletions cut 0 bases from V and 5 bases from J, with 13 bases between. The germline gives CDR1 LGHDT, CDR2 YNNKEL (reference sequence). The length of the CDR3 is 15 residues. CDR3 in amino acids: CASSQDGGRLETQYF. Written as DNA, the CDR3 is TGTGCCAGCAGCCAAGATGGAGGCAGGCTGGAGACCCAGTACTTC.

The chain carries TRBV19 and TRBJ2-1; D unresolved. Germline loops: CDR1 LNHDA, CDR2 SQIVND (reference sequence). The germline V and J ends were trimmed by 5 bases and 3 bases, with 8 bases remaining between them. CDR3 size: 13 residues. The CDR3 DNA sequence: TGTGCCAGTAGTCGAACATACTACAATGAGCAGTTCTTC. Protein product: CASSRTYYNEQFF.

This clone has just a few counts. The rearrangement links TRBV6-5 to TRBJ1-3, with 7 bases matching TRBD1. The CDR3 contains 14 residues. Losses at the gene ends were 2 bases for V and 2 bases for J; bases not matched to a gene: 0. Germline V CDR1 and CDR2: MNHEY, SVGAGI. The CDR3 protein is CASSYRGPGNTIYF. In DNA, the CDR3 is TGTGCCAGCAGTTACAGGGGGCCTGGAAACACCATATATTTT.

This sequence joins TRBV6-6 and TRBJ1-4; possible D gene TRBD1, 6 bases. Trimming removed 7 bases from V and 7 bases from J, with 16 bases in between. The CDR3 runs to 14 residues. Germline V gene data show CDR1 as MNHNY and CDR2 as SVGAGI (reference sequence). The CDR3 DNA follows: TGTGCCAGCAATCAACAGGGAAGAGGTGAAAAACTGTTTTTT. It codes for CASNQQGRGEKLFF.

The rearrangement uses TRBV25-1 and TRBJ1-4; TRBD1 might be the D (5 bases). V gave up 1 base and J gave up 10 bases, with 16 bases separating them. Per the germline V gene, CDR1 is MGHDK and CDR2 is SYGVNS. CDR3 length: 15 amino acids. The DNA of the CDR3 is TGTGCCAGCAGTGAATTAGGACTCTCGGGGGGAAAACTGTTTTTT. The encoded protein is CASSELGLSGGKLFF.

V and J are TRBV28 and TRBJ2-7, with 13 bases lining up with TRBD2. Germline CDR1 MDHEN, CDR2 SYDVKM. CDR3 size: 14 residues. J lost 7 bases, V lost 5 bases, and 5 bases had no gene match. CDR3 in amino acids: CASSAGLAGREQYF. The CDR3 nucleotides are TGTGCCAGCAGTGCGGGACTAGCGGGAAGGGAGCAGTACTTC.

The V call is TRBV5-1, the J call TRBJ1-6; no firm D call. Germline CDR1 and CDR2: SGHRS and YFSETQ. The CDR3 is 15 residues long. V was shortened by 0 bases and J by 8 bases, with 12 bases between the two germline ends. The CDR3 nucleotides read TGCGCCAGCAGCTTGGTGGGAAGGAGGGATTCACCCCTCCACTTT. Encoded protein: CASSLVGRRDSPLHF. Complete variable domain (other parts from reference TRBV5-1 and TRBJ1-6): KAGVTQTPRYLIKTRGQQVTLSCSPISGHRSVSWYQQTPGQGLQFLFEYFSETQRNKGNFPGRFSGRQFSNSRSEMNVSTLELGDSALYLCASSLVGRRDSPLHFGNGTRLTVT.

V usage is TRBV9 and J usage is TRBJ1-6; 7 positions agree with TRBD1. The CDR3 is 14 amino acids. The germline gives CDR1 SGDLS, CDR2 YYNGEE. The V segment lost 10 bases and the J segment 5 bases; nucleotides outside the gene matches: 9. The CDR3 protein is CACTRDSHNSPLHF. The CDR3 region has the DNA TGTGCCTGTACCCGGGACAGCCATAATTCACCCCTCCACTTT.

CDR3 sequence (DNA): TGTGCCAGCTCCCGAGGGACAGGGGAAGGAGAGACCCAGTACTTC. This encodes CASSRGTGEGETQYF. The chain is built from TRBV18 and TRBJ2-5; 10 bases match TRBD1. From germline, CDR1 is KGHSH and CDR2 LQKENI. V was pared by 6 bases and J by 4 bases, with 8 bases of the junction left unmatched. The CDR3 runs 15 residues.

V gene TRBV27 combines with J gene TRBJ1-5; possible D gene TRBD1, 6 bases. CDR1 is MNHEY, CDR2 SMNVEV, per germline (reference sequence). V was shortened by 6 bases and J by 6 bases, with 12 bases between the two germline ends. The CDR3 spans 13 residues. The CDR3 spells CASSSEGGQPQHF. CDR3 coding DNA: TGTGCCAGCAGCTCCGAAGGGGGTCAGCCCCAGCATTTT.

The chain has TRBV27 and TRBJ2-1; a weak D match, TRBD2 (7 bases). The CDR3 length is 13 residues. The V gene lost 8 bases and the J gene lost 8 bases, with 16 bases spanning the gap. Looked up from germline, CDR1 is MNHEY and CDR2 is SMNVEV (reference sequence). CDR3 sequence (DNA): TGTGCCAGCCTCCGCAGGGGAGGGCATGAGCAGTTCTTC. This sequence encodes CASLRRGGHEQFF.

The chain is built from TRBV19 and TRBJ1-2, with D uncertain. The CDR3 is 13 amino acids. Looked up from germline, CDR1 is LNHDA and CDR2 is SQIVND (reference sequence). Between the trimmed V and J ends, which lost 5 bases and 4 bases, there was a span of 11 bases. The CDR3 DNA is TGTGCCAGTAGTGCGGGAATAACCTATGGCTACACCTTC. Translation: CASSAGITYGYTF.

Written as DNA, the CDR3 is TGCGCCAGCAGTGAGAGGAGTCCAGGGGGAACTGAAGCTTTCTTT. Translated, it gives CASSERSPGGTEAFF. V and J are TRBV5-1 and TRBJ1-1, with 7 bases matching TRBD1. Losses at the gene ends were 5 bases for V and 5 bases for J; bases not matched to a gene: 12. From germline, CDR1 is SGHRS and CDR2 YFSETQ. The CDR3 consists of 15 residues. Filled out from reference TRBV5-1 and TRBJ1-1, the complete variable domain reads KAGVTQTPRYLIKTRGQQVTLSCSPISGHRSVSWYQQTPGQGLQFLFEYFSETQRNKGNFPGRFSGRQFSNSRSEMNVSTLELGDSALYLCASSERSPGGTEAFFGQGTRLTVV.

A single count supports this clone. The chain employs TRBV27 and TRBJ1-2; weak D call: TRBD1 (6 bases). The CDR3 contains 13 residues. V was trimmed by 5 bases and J by 7 bases, leaving 14 bases between them. The germline V gene encodes CDR1 MNHEY and CDR2 SMNVEV (reference sequence). As DNA, the CDR3 is TGTGCCAGCAGTCGGAACAGGGAAAGTGGCTACACCTTC. Its protein is CASSRNRESGYTF.

The chain has TRBV5-6 and TRBJ1-1, with D perhaps matching TRBD1 (5 bases). The CDR3 totals 16 residues. Germline V gene data show CDR1 as SGHDT and CDR2 as YYEEEE. With 4 bases removed from V and 3 bases from J, the gap between germline ends came to 19 bases. The CDR3 loop is CASSLPGLQADTEAFF. The CDR3 DNA follows: TGTGCCAGCAGCCTTCCGGGACTCCAGGCGGACACTGAAGCTTTCTTT.